This TCR beta chain was profiled in a study of regulatory T cells in long-lasting Graves disease. Study background: A definition of persistent Graves' disease required over 5 years of antithyroid drugs plus positive TSH receptor antibodies. The study's findings and limits: Few sampled subjects may have lowered accuracy. TRBV28, TRBJ1-2 and TRBJ2-5 emerged as the favored segments in persistent disease.

With respect to this clonotype: The antigen is not known.

HTBI primers from iRepertoire and Arm-PCR of CDR3 regions yielded the TCR beta libraries. Each CDR3 protein is one row after TCRdb ran MiXCR on the multiplex PCR reads. The sample records 500,000 to 800,000 distinct CDR3 sequences, 25% to 35% being singletons. V lost 4 bases and J 7 bases, leaving 11 bases between the germline ends. Germline CDR1 is SGHAT and CDR2 is FQDESV (reference sequence). The CDR3 loop spans 14 amino acids. This sample's time point: persistent/refractory GD, antithyroid drugs over 5 years with positive TRAb. From PBMCs, RNA was extracted and then used to make the TCR library. The source is a female donor with Graves disease. The starting material was peripheral blood mononuclear cells (PBMCs), obtained when the disease was refractory, from a patient treated with antithyroid drugs. This chain links TRBV11-1 with TRBJ1-6; no reliable D call. CDR3 DNA: TGTGCCAGCAGCTCAAATTCGGGGAATTCACCCCTCCACTTT. Translated: CASSSNSGNSPLHF.